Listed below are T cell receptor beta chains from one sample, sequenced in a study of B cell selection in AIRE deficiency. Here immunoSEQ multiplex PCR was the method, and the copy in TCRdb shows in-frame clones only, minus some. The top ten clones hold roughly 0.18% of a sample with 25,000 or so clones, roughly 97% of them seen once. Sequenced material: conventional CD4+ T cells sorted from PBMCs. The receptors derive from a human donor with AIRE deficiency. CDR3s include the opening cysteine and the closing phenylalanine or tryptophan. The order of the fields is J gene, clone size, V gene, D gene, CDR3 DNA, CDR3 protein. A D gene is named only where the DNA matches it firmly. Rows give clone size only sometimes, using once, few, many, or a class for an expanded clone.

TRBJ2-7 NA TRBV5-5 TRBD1 TGTGCCAGCAGCTTGAGGACAGGGACCTACGAGCAGTACTTC CASSLRTGTYEQYF
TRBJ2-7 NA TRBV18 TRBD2 TGTGCCAGCTCCAAGCGACTAGCGGGTTCCTACGAGCAGTACTTC CASSKRLAGSYEQYF
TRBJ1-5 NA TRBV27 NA TGTGCCAGCAGCCCTTGGGGGTTTCGTGAAGGGGAAGATCAGCCCCAGCATTTT CASSPWGFREGEDQPQHF
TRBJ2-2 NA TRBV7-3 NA TGTGCCAGCCGGGGGTTCCCGAACACCGGGGAGCTGTTTTTT CASRGFPNTGELFF
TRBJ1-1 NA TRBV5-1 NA TGCGCCAGCAGCTTGTTTGGGGAAGGGACTGAAGCTTTCTTT CASSLFGEGTEAFF
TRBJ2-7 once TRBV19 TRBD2 TGTGCCAGTAGTAAAGGGACTAGCGGGACGCGAACCTACGAGCAGTACTTC CASSKGTSGTRTYEQYF
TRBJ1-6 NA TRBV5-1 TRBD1 TGCGCCAGCAGCTTGGACAGGGGGTCTCAGAGCTCCTATAATTCACCCCTCCACTTT CASSLDRGSQSSYNSPLHF
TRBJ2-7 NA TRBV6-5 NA TGTGCCAGCAGGGACCGACATTCGAACGGGAACGAGCAGTACTTC CASRDRHSNGNEQYF
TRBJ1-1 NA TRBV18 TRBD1 TGTGCCAGCTCACCAGGAGTCAACAGGGGGCCGGGGAACACTGAAGCTTTCTTT CASSPGVNRGPGNTEAFF
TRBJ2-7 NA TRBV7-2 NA TGTGCCAGCAGCTTAGGGATACGGGGGCGCGGAACCTACGAGCAGTACTTC CASSLGIRGRGTYEQYF
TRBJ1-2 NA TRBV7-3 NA TGTGCCAGCAGCTTAACGGGCAAGGACCCCTACCCCTACACCTTC CASSLTGKDPYPYTF
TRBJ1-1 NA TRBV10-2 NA TGCGCCAGCAGACTACAGCAGAACACTGAAGCTTTCTTT CASRLQQNTEAFF
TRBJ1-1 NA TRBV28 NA TGTGCCAGCAGTTTAGGACATGAAGCTTTCTTT CASSLGHEAFF
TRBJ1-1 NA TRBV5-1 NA TGCGCCAGCAGCTTAGGTGAGGTGAACACTGAAGCTTTCTTT CASSLGEVNTEAFF
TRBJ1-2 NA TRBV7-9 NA TGTGCCAGCAGCTACCCCGGCAGCGAGGCGACCTTC CASSYPGSEATF
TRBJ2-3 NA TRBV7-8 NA TGTGCCAGCAGCCTACCCATTCATCGGCGGAATACGCAGTATTTT CASSLPIHRRNTQYF
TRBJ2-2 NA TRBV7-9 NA TGTGCCAGCAGCTGGCGGACAGCCTCGAACACCGGGGAGCTGTTTTTT CASSWRTASNTGELFF
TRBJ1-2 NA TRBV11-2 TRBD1 TGTGCCAGCACACTCCAGGGGGTCGGGGGCTACACCTTC CASTLQGVGGYTF
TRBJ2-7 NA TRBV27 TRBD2 TGTGCCAGCAGGCTAGCGGCCTCCTACGAGCAGTACTTC CASRLAASYEQYF
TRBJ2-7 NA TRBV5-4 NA TGTGCCAGCAGCGGGACTGGGAGTTTCCACGAGCAGTACTTC CASSGTGSFHEQYF
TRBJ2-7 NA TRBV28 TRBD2 TGTGCCAGCAGTTTGCCCCCAGGTAGGGAGGGGCGCTCCTACGAGCAGTACTTC CASSLPPGREGRSYEQYF
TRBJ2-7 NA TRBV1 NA TGCACCAGCAGCCAAGCCGGACTAGCGGGAGGGCCCGGGTACGAGCAGTACTTC CTSSQAGLAGGPGYEQYF
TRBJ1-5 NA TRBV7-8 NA TGTGCCAGCAGCTTGGCCGATATACCCTATAGCAATCAGCCCCAGCATTTT CASSLADIPYSNQPQHF
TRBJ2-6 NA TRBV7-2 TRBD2 TGTGCCAGCAGCTTGATAGCGGGAGGGAGCTCTGGGGCCAACGTCCTGACTTTC CASSLIAGGSSGANVLTF
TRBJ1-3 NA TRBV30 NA TGTGCTCTTGCGGGGAGCTCTGGAAACACCATATATTTT CALAGSSGNTIYF
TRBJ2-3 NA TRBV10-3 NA TGTGCCATCAGTGCCACGACTAGCACAGATACGCAGTATTTT CAISATTSTDTQYF
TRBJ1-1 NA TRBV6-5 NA TGTGCCAGCAGCCCGGGGGGCAGGCCGAACACTGAAGCTTTCTTT CASSPGGRPNTEAFF
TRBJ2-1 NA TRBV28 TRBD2 TGTGCCAGCAGTTCCCGACTAGCGGGAGTAGGGGAGCAGTTCTTC CASSSRLAGVGEQFF
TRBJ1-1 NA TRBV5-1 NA TGCGCCAGCAGCCTTGACGGCGTCAACACTGAAGCTTTCTTT CASSLDGVNTEAFF
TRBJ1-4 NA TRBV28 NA TGTGCCAGCAGTACAAGGACAGTTAATGAAAAACTGTTTTTT CASSTRTVNEKLFF
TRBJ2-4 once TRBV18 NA TGTGCCAGCTCACCAATGAAGGTGGCCAAAAACATTCAGTACTTC CASSPMKVAKNIQYF
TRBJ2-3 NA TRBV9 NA TGTGCCAGCAGCGTTTCGAGGGGACTTACCACAGATACGCAGTATTTT CASSVSRGLTTDTQYF
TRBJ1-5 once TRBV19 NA TGTGCCAGTAGTATTGGCAGAATCAATCAGCCCCAGCATTTT CASSIGRINQPQHF
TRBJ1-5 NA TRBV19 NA TGTGCCAGTAGTCCACAGGGATTTCTCGGCAATCAGCCCCAGCATTTT CASSPQGFLGNQPQHF
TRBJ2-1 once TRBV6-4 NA TGTGCCAGCTCCCAAGATGGGATGAATTTCAATGAGCAGTTCTTC CASSQDGMNFNEQFF
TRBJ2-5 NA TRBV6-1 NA TGTGCCAGCAGTGTAGGCAGGGGTTTCCAAGAGACCCAGTACTTC CASSVGRGFQETQYF
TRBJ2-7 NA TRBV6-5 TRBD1 TGTGCCAGCAGTCGTACCCACAGGGGCTACGAGCAGTACTTC CASSRTHRGYEQYF
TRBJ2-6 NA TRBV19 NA TGTGCCAGTAGGAGGGGGAACTCTGGGGCCAACGTCCTGACTTTC CASRRGNSGANVLTF
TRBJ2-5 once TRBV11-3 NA TGTGCCAGCAGCCCGATAGTGAACCCCCAAGAGACCCAGTACTTC CASSPIVNPQETQYF
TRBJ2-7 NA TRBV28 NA TGTGCCAGCAGTCGGCCGGGCGGCTCCTACGAGCAGTACTTC CASSRPGGSYEQYF
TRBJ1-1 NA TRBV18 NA TGTGCCAGCTCACCAGGGCCGAACACTGAAGCTTTCTTT CASSPGPNTEAFF
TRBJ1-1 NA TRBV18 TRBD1 TGTGCCAGCTCACCGGACAGGGACACTGAAGCTTTCTTT CASSPDRDTEAFF
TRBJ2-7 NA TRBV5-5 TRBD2 TGTGCCAGCAGCCGACTAGCGGGAGCCTACGAGCAGTACTTC CASSRLAGAYEQYF
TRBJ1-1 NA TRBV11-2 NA TGTGCCAGCAGCTTAGTAGATTGGGGGGCGCGGGAAACTGAAGCTTTCTTT CASSLVDWGARETEAFF
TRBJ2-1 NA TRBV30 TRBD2 TGTGCCTGGAGTCCGACTAGCGTGAGCTCCTACAATGAGCAGTTCTTC CAWSPTSVSSYNEQFF
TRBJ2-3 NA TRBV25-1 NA TGTGCCAGCAGCACACTGCACACAGATACGCAGTATTTT CASSTLHTDTQYF
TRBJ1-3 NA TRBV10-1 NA TGCGCCAGCAGCGGTAGGGGAAACACCATATATTTT CASSGRGNTIYF
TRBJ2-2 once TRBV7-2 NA TGTGCCAGCAGCCCTTCTGGGGGGCTGGTATGGCGGGAGCTGTTTTTT CASSPSGGLVWRELFF
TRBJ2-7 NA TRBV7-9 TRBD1 TGTGCCAGCAGCTTAGGGCCGTTTACAGGGGGCCTTCGATACGAGCAGTACTTC CASSLGPFTGGLRYEQYF
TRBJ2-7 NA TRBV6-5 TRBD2 TGTGCCAGCAACCCGGGACTAAACTACGAGCAGTACTTC CASNPGLNYEQYF